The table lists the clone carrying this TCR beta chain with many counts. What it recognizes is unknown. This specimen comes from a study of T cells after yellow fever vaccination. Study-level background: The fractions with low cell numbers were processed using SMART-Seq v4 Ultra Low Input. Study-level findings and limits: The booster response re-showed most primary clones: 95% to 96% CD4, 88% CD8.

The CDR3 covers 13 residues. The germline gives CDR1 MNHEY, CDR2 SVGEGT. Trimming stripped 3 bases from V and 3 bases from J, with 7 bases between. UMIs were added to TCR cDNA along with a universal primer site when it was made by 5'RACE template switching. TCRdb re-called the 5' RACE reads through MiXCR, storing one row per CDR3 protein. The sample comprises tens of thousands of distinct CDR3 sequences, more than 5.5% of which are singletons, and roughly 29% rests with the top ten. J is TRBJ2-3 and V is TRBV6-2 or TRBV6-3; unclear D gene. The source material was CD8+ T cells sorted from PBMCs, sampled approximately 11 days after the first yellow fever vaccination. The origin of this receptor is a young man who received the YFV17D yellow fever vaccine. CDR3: CASSYTWTDTQYF. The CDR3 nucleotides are TGTGCCAGCAGTTATACGTGGACAGATACGCAGTATTTT.